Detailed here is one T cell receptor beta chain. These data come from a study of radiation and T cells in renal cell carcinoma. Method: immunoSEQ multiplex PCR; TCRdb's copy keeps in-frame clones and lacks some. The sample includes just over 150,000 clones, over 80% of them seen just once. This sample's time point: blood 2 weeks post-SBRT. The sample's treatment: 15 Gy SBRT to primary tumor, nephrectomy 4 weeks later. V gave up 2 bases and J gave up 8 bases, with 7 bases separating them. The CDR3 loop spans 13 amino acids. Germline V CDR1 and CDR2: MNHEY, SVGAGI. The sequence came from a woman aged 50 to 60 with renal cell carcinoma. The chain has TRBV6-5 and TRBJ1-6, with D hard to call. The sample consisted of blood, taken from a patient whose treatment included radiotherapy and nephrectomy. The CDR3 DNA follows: TGTGCCAGCAGTTACAAGGGTTATTCACCCCTCCACTTT. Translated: CASSYKGYSPLHF.